Below, one T cell receptor (beta chain) is given with its context. Profiled with immunoSEQ multiplex PCR; TCRdb holds only in-frame clones, not every one. This table holds around 64,000 clones, just under 95% found once. These data belong to a study of technical replicates of blood from several donors. In germline, CDR1 is SNHLY, CDR2 FYNNEI. This CDR3 is 14 amino acids long. Between the trimmed V and J ends, which lost 2 bases and 4 bases, there was a span of 11 bases. The sequenced material came from PBMCs. This receptor was taken from a human donor in good health. Some clones in this sample may be carry-over from other donors' samples. The rearrangement links TRBV2 to TRBJ1-2; D is perhaps TRBD1 (5 bases). CDR3 sequence: CASSERGPLYGYTF. The CDR3 DNA reads as TGTGCCAGCAGTGAAAGGGGCCCCCTCTATGGCTACACCTTC.